These 28 T cell receptor beta chains came from one sample sequenced in a study of blood T cell repertoires in COVID-19. Libraries were prepared by immunoSEQ multiplex PCR; TCRdb keeps only in-frame clonotypes and omits some of them. Among about 410,000 clones listed, 75% to 90% were seen once. The sequencing input was peripheral blood. Source of these receptors: a woman between 40 and 50 years old with COVID-19, enrolled during active disease.

The J gene is TRBJ1-5, the V gene TRBV4-3; no clear D gene. V gave up 4 bases and J gave up 3 bases, with 16 bases separating them. This CDR3 region has 16 residues. Looked up from germline, CDR1 is LGHNA and CDR2 is YSLEER. The CDR3 DNA sequence: TGCGCCAGCAGCCCGACTAGGCGAGGGTTCAATCAGCCCCAGCATTTT. Its protein product is CASSPTRRGFNQPQHF.

CDR3 in DNA: TGTGCCAGCACTCGGACATCGAGCTCTGGGGCCAACGTCCTGACTTTC. This encodes CASTRTSSSGANVLTF. The chain carries TRBV9 and TRBJ2-6; D might be TRBD1 (5 bases). The V end lost 6 bases, the J end lost 0 bases, and 13 bases lay between the germline ends. Germline V gene sequence: CDR1 SGDLS, CDR2 YYNGEE. There are 16 residues in the CDR3.

V and J are TRBV5-1 and TRBJ2-5; TRBD2 matches 12 bases. V dropped 2 bases and J dropped 5; count of bases not matched to a gene: 16. CDR1 is SGHRS and CDR2 is YFSETQ in the germline V gene. This CDR3 spans 19 amino acids. The CDR3: CASSFPLSSGRATGETQYF. CDR3 bases: TGCGCCAGCAGCTTCCCCCTTTCTAGCGGGAGGGCCACAGGGGAGACCCAGTACTTC.

V is TRBV9 and J is TRBJ2-3; 13 positions agree with TRBD2. After removal of 3 bases from V and 6 bases from J, the junction contained 13 bases not matched to a gene. The CDR3 loop spans 18 amino acids. Germline V gives CDR1 SGDLS, CDR2 YYNGEE. The CDR3 coding sequence is TGTGCCAGCAGCGGCCTGGGGACTAGCGGGGCGGCACGGGATACGCAGTATTTT. Protein: CASSGLGTSGAARDTQYF.

The rearrangement joins TRBV7-2 to TRBJ2-3, with 11 positions matching TRBD2. Trimming cost V 2 bases and J 4 bases; bases outside gene matches: 8. This CDR3 has 17 residues. Germline assignment: CDR1 SGHTA and CDR2 FQGNSA. This CDR3 reads CASSLLAGGRWSDTQYF. CDR3 DNA sequence: TGTGCCAGCAGCTTACTAGCGGGGGGTCGATGGTCAGATACGCAGTATTTT. The full variable domain, its missing parts supplied by reference TRBV7-2 and TRBJ2-3, is GAGVSQSPSNKVTEKGKDVELRCDPISGHTALYWYRQSLGQGLEFLIYFQGNSAPDKSGLPSDRFSAERTGGSVSTLTIQRTQQEDSAVYLCASSLLAGGRWSDTQYFGPGTRLTVL.

On this clone itself: This CDR3 is also generated by other DNA sequences in the sample. This chain links TRBV6-5 with TRBJ1-1; D is unclear. CDR1 MNHEY and CDR2 SVGAGI come from the germline V gene. Trimming left V 6 bases short and J 2 bases short, with 4 bases between. The CDR3 is 11 amino acids. The chain's CDR3 is CASRLNTEAFF. CDR3 bases: TGTGCCAGCAGGCTAAACACTGAAGCTTTCTTT.

The chain couples TRBV21-1 to TRBJ1-6; TRBD1, as called in the table, went unchecked against the DNA. TRBV21-1 is listed as a pseudogene. The CDR3 covers 14 residues. This CDR3 reads CASSRGTVSSPLHF. The CDR3 DNA reads TGTGCCAGCAGCAGGGGGACAGTGAGTTCACCCCTCCACTTT.

The chain carries TRBV6-2 or TRBV6-3 and TRBJ2-5, with D possibly being TRBD1 (6 bases). V lost 8 bases, J lost 3 bases, and 13 bases lay in between. The CDR3 is 13 residues long. Germline-derived CDR1 and CDR2 are MNHEY and SVGEGT. CDR3 sequence reads: CASGRRGKETQYF. CDR3 coding DNA: TGTGCCAGCGGCCGCAGGGGTAAAGAGACCCAGTACTTC.

The rearrangement links TRBV7-3 to TRBJ2-3; 9 bases are shared with TRBD1. CDR3 length: 18 amino acids. The V gene's germline CDR1 is SGHTA and CDR2 FQGTGA. V dropped 0 bases and J dropped 1; count of bases not matched to a gene: 8. CDR3 loop: CASSLTGTGMGGTDTQYF. DNA of the CDR3: TGTGCCAGCAGCTTAACGGGGACAGGGATGGGAGGCACAGATACGCAGTATTTT.

This chain uses TRBV11-2 with TRBJ1-1, with D possibly matching TRBD1 (6 bases). Germline loops: CDR1 SGHAT, CDR2 FQNNGV. The germline V and J ends were trimmed by 0 bases and 0 bases, with 14 bases remaining between them. The CDR3 is 17 amino acids. The DNA for the CDR3 is TGTGCCAGCAGCTTAGAGTATCGGGACACCATGAACACTGAAGCTTTCTTT. Translation gives CASSLEYRDTMNTEAFF.

The CDR3 coding sequence is TGTGCCTGGGGTGGGACAGAGTCTGGAAACACCATATATTTT. Translation: CAWGGTESGNTIYF. This rearrangement joins TRBV30 to TRBJ1-3; 7 positions agree with TRBD1. Germline-derived CDR1 and CDR2 are GTSNPN and SVGIG (reference sequence). The trim removed 5 bases at V and 1 base at J, leaving 5 bases unmatched. This CDR3 has 14 residues.

The chain has TRBV5-1 and TRBJ1-1; TRBD1 might be the D (6 bases). Trimming stripped 2 bases from V and 0 bases from J, with 11 bases between. Germline CDR1 and CDR2: SGHRS and YFSETQ. This CDR3 has 15 amino acids. The CDR3 nucleotides read TGCGCCAGCAGCTTCGGGACACGGATGAACACTGAAGCTTTCTTT. It specifies CASSFGTRMNTEAFF.

V and J are TRBV3-1 (or the pseudogene TRBV3-2) and TRBJ1-6; the match to TRBD1 covers 9 bases. The V gene's germline CDR1 is LGHDT and CDR2 YNNKEL (reference sequence). Losses at the gene ends were 4 bases for V and 8 bases for J; bases not matched to a gene: 3. The CDR3 has 14 residues. Here the CDR3 DNA reads TGTGCCAGCAGCCTCGACAGGGGGTATTCACCCCTCCACTTT. It encodes CASSLDRGYSPLHF.

This rearrangement joins TRBV5-1 to TRBJ1-6; D unresolved. The germline gives CDR1 SGHRS, CDR2 YFSETQ. Trimming took off 1 base at V and 6 bases at J, with 17 bases between the two ends. The CDR3 totals 17 residues. The chain's CDR3 is CASSLMTGGGSNSPLHF. The CDR3 nucleotides are TGCGCCAGCAGCTTGATGACGGGAGGAGGGTCTAATTCACCCCTCCACTTT.

The genes are TRBV9 and TRBJ1-1; the D is unclear. Germline lookup yields CDR1 SGDLS and CDR2 YYNGEE. V was shortened by 0 bases and J by 3 bases, with 9 bases between the two germline ends. CDR3 length equals 14 residues. CDR3 in DNA: TGTGCCAGCAGCGTAGCCTCCGGGGACACTGAAGCTTTCTTT. Its protein is CASSVASGDTEAFF.

The chain uses TRBV30 and TRBJ1-4; 7 positions match TRBD1. CDR3 length: 15 residues. Germline CDR1 and CDR2: GTSNPN and SVGIG (reference sequence). With 1 base clipped from V and 3 bases from J, the junction kept 5 bases outside the gene matches. Here the CDR3 reads CAWSETGSANEKLFF. Here the CDR3 DNA reads TGTGCCTGGAGTGAGACAGGGAGTGCTAATGAAAAACTGTTTTTT. Full variable domain (missing parts from reference TRBV30 and TRBJ1-4): SQTIHQWPATLVQPVGSPLSLECTVEGTSNPNLYWYRQAAGRGLQLLFYSVGIGQISSEVPQNLSASRPQDRQFILSSKKLLLSDSGFYLCAWSETGSANEKLFFGSGTQLSVL.

The chain has TRBV6-5 and TRBJ2-3; 10 nucleotides align to TRBD1. CDR1 MNHEY and CDR2 SVGAGI come from the germline V gene. J lost 5 bases, V lost 7 bases, and 9 bases had no gene match. This CDR3 is 15 amino acids long. The CDR3 DNA reads as TGTGCCAGCAACCCAGACAGGGGGCGAGGAGATACGCAGTATTTT. The encoded protein is CASNPDRGRGDTQYF.

This clone was observed a handful of times. V usage is TRBV6-5 and J usage is TRBJ1-4; D might be TRBD1 (5 bases). Germline assignment: CDR1 MNHEY and CDR2 SVGAGI. CDR3 length: 14 residues. Trimming removed 6 bases at V and 7 bases at J, with 15 bases between. In DNA, the CDR3 is TGTGCCAGCAGAACCCCGCAGGGCGGTGAAAAACTGTTTTTT. As protein: CASRTPQGGEKLFF.

J is TRBJ1-1 and V is TRBV28; D unresolved. CDR3 length: 12 residues. The germline V gene encodes CDR1 MDHEN and CDR2 SYDVKM. Trimming removed 7 bases from V and 3 bases from J, with 9 bases in between. This CDR3 is CASNGAYTEAFF. CDR3 coding DNA: TGTGCCAGCAATGGAGCTTACACTGAAGCTTTCTTT.

The CDR3 here is CASIRRGPLYNEQFF. In DNA form, the CDR3 reads TGTGCCAGCATCCGCAGGGGCCCTCTCTACAATGAGCAGTTCTTC. The rearrangement uses TRBV28 and TRBJ2-1; maybe TRBD1 (6 bases). Germline CDR1 MDHEN, CDR2 SYDVKM. CDR3 length: 15 residues. V lost 7 bases, J lost 3 bases, and 16 bases lay in between.

The chain has TRBV6-2 or TRBV6-3 and TRBJ1-5; perhaps TRBD1 as D (5 bases). V lost 6 bases and J 2 bases, leaving 14 bases between the germline ends. CDR3 length: 15 residues. Germline CDR1 reads MNHEY; CDR2 reads SVGEGT. The CDR3: CASSPVTVGNQPQHF. The CDR3 DNA reads TGTGCCAGCAGCCCTGTGACAGTGGGCAATCAGCCCCAGCATTTT.

The CDR3 here is CASSQTGSEQYF. CDR3 bases: TGTGCCAGCAGCCAAACAGGGTCCGAGCAGTACTTC. The chain has TRBV28 and TRBJ2-7, with a weak D call TRBD1 (6 bases). Looked up from germline, CDR1 is MDHEN and CDR2 is SYDVKM. This CDR3 has 12 amino acids. Trimming shortened V by 6 bases and J by 6 bases, and 12 bases separated the two germline ends.

CDR3 DNA: TGTGCCAGCAGCCCGGGGGGGTCGGAGACCCAGTACTTC. Its protein product is CASSPGGSETQYF. This chain connects TRBV7-9 to TRBJ2-5, with 8 bases aligning to TRBD2. After removal of 5 bases from V and 5 bases from J, the junction contained 4 bases not matched to a gene. CDR3 length equals 13 residues. From germline, CDR1 is SEHNR and CDR2 FQNEAQ (reference sequence).

The sample holds one count of this clone. This rearrangement joins TRBV30 to TRBJ2-5; possibly TRBD1 for D (5 bases). Germline values: CDR1 GTSNPN, CDR2 SVGIG (reference sequence). Trimming took off 0 bases at V and 1 base at J, with 15 bases between the two ends. This CDR3 region has 16 residues. DNA of the CDR3: TGTGCCTGGAGTGTAATTTTTGGGGCCCCCCAAGAGACCCAGTACTTC. This translates into CAWSVIFGAPQETQYF.

This chain uses TRBV7-2 with TRBJ2-5; D not certain. Between the trimmed V and J ends, which lost 5 bases and 7 bases, there was a span of 11 bases. This CDR3 has 12 residues. CDR1 and CDR2 (germline): SGHTA, FQGNSA. CDR3 amino acids: CASSRVGRTQYF. CDR3 DNA: TGTGCCAGCAGCCGGGTCGGCCGGACCCAGTACTTC.

The V and J genes are TRBV6-6 and TRBJ1-2; TRBD1 might be the D (6 bases). V shed 5 bases and J shed 8 bases, with 21 bases lying between them. The CDR3 has 15 amino acids. CDR1 is MNHNY, CDR2 SVGAGI, per germline (reference sequence). The CDR3 sequence is CASSQRGGSVDGYTF. CDR3 sequence (DNA): TGTGCCAGCAGTCAAAGAGGGGGATCCGTGGACGGCTACACCTTC.

The chain uses TRBV6-6 and TRBJ1-5; D gene unclear. Trimming removed 7 bases at V and 2 bases at J, with 18 bases between. This CDR3 is 16 amino acids long. Germline CDR1 MNHNY, CDR2 SVGAGI (reference sequence). The CDR3 bases are TGTGCCAGCAATCGTCAATTGGAGGCGGGCAATCAGCCCCAGCATTTT. This encodes CASNRQLEAGNQPQHF.

With regard to this clone: Other DNA sequences in the sample encode the same CDR3. This chain connects TRBV28 to TRBJ1-1; TRBD1 is a possible D gene (6 bases). Germline CDR1 reads MDHEN; CDR2 reads SYDVKM. V was pared by 4 bases and J by 1 base, with 7 bases between. This CDR3 has 13 residues. The CDR3 loop reads CASSSTGNTEAFF. CDR3 DNA sequence: TGTGCCAGCAGTTCGACAGGGAACACTGAAGCTTTCTTT.